This T cell receptor beta chain is drawn from a study of control samples from healthy donors and cancer patients. Germline CDR1 MDHEN, CDR2 SYDVKM. The germline V and J ends were trimmed by 5 bases and 4 bases, with 15 bases remaining between them. The length of the CDR3 is 15 residues. This table comes from immunoSEQ multiplex PCR, and its TCRdb copy is limited to in-frame clones, with some not included. Of about 130,000 clones listed, around 92% are singletons. The clonotype originates from a man between 45 and 60 years old with head and neck cancer. The rearrangement uses TRBV28 and TRBJ1-3, with no clear D. Specimen: PBMCs. The CDR3 coding sequence is TGTGCCAGCAGTCCCTCTTGGGGTGCAGGAAACACCATATATTTT. Protein product: CASSPSWGAGNTIYF.